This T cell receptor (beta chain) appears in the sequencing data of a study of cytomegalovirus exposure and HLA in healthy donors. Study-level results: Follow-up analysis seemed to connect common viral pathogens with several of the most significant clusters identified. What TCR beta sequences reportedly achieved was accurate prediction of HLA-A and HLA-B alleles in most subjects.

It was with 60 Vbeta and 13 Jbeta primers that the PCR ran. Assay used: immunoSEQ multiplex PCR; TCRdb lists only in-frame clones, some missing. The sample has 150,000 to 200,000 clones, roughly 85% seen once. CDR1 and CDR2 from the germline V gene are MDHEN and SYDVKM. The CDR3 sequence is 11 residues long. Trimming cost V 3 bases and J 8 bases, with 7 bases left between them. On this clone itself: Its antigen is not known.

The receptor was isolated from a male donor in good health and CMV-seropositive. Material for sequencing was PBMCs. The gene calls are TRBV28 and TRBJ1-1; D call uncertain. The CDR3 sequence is CASSFSREAFF. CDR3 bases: TGTGCCAGCAGTTTCTCTAGGGAAGCTTTCTTT.